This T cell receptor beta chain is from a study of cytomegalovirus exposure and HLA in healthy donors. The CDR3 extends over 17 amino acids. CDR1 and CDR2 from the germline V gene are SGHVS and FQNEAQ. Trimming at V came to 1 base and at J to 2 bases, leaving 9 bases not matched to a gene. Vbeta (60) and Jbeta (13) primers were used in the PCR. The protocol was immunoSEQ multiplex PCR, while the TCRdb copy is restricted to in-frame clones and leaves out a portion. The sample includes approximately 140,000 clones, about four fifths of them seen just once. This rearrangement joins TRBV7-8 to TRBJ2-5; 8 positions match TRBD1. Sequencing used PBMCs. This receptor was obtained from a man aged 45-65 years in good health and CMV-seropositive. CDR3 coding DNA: TGTGCCAGCAGCTTAGGGGGTCGGACAGGGTGGCAAGAGACCCAGTACTTC. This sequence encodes CASSLGGRTGWQETQYF.